One sample yielded the 4 T cell receptor beta chains listed below, sequenced in a study of cytomegalovirus exposure and HLA in healthy donors. The PCR made use of 60 Vbeta and 13 Jbeta primers. The data were produced by immunoSEQ multiplex PCR, yet TCRdb's version contains in-frame clones alone and is incomplete. The sample carries about 180,000 clones, approximately 80% recorded once. Sample: PBMCs. The receptors originated from a boy aged 2 to 9 in good health and CMV-seronegative.

The sample holds a few counts of this clone. The chain uses TRBV18 and TRBJ1-2; 7 bases map to TRBD1. Trimming removed 2 bases from V and 4 bases from J; junction bases left unmatched: 4. The CDR3 sequence is 14 residues long. Germline V gene lookup returns CDR1 KGHSH and CDR2 LQKENI. Here the CDR3 DNA reads TGTGCCAGCTCACCAAGACAGGGATCCTATGGCTACACCTTC. Translated, it gives CASSPRQGSYGYTF.

In its sample, this clone was seen a few times. The V call is TRBV5-1, the J call TRBJ1-4; TRBD1 is a possible D gene (6 bases). V lost 5 bases and J lost 0, with 20 bases in between. The CDR3 covers 18 residues. Germline CDR1 SGHRS, CDR2 YFSETQ. Here the CDR3 DNA reads TGCGCCAGCAGGCCGGGTGGACAGACATCGGCAACTAATGAAAAACTGTTTTTT. It specifies CASRPGGQTSATNEKLFF.

The rearrangement uses TRBV27 and TRBJ2-7; possibly TRBD1 for D (5 bases). This CDR3 contains 13 residues. Trimming removed 7 bases from V and 2 bases from J, with 12 bases in between. Germline V lookup: CDR1 MNHEY, CDR2 SMNVEV (reference sequence). In nucleotides, the CDR3 is TGTGCCAGCAAAGGGCAGGACACCTACGAGCAGTACTTC. Translating gives CASKGQDTYEQYF.

The CDR3 spells CASSQGLAGGSSYEQYF. CDR3 DNA: TGTGCCAGCAGCCAGGGACTAGCGGGAGGCTCCTCCTACGAGCAGTACTTC. The chain is built from TRBV4-2 and TRBJ2-7; 15 bases align to TRBD2. CDR1 is LGHNA and CDR2 is YNFKEQ in the germline V gene. The CDR3 loop spans 17 amino acids. Trimming at V came to 3 bases and at J to 0 bases, leaving 3 bases not matched to a gene.